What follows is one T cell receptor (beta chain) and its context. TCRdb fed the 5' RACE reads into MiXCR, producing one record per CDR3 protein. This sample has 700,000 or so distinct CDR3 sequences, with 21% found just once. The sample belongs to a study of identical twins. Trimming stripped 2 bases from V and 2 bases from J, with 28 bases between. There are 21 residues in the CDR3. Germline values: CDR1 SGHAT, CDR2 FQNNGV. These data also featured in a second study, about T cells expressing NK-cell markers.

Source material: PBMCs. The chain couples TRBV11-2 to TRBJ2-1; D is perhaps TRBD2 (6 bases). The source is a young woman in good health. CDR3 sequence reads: CASSLRTPDLEGLRAYNEQFF. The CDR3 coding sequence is TGTGCCAGCAGCTTACGGACTCCCGACTTAGAGGGACTTAGAGCCTACAATGAGCAGTTCTTC.